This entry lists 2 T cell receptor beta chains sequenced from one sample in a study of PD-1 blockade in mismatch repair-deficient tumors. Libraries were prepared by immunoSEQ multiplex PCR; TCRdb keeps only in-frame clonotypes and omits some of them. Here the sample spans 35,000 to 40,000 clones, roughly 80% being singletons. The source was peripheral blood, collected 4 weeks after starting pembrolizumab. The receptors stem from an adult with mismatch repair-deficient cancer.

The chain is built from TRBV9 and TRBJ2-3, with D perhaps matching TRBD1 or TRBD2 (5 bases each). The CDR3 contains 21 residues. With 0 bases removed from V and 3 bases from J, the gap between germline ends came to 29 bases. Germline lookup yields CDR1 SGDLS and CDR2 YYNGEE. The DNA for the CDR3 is TGTGCCAGCAGCGTAGTCGTATCGGGGTTGGGGGACCAGAAGAGTACAGATACGCAGTATTTT. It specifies CASSVVVSGLGDQKSTDTQYF. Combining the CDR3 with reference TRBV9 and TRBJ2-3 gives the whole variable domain DSGVTQTPKHLITATGQRVTLRCSPRSGDLSVYWYQQSLDQGLQFLIQYYNGEERAKGNILERFSAQQFPDLHSELNLSSLELGDSALYFCASSVVVSGLGDQKSTDTQYFGPGTRLTVL.

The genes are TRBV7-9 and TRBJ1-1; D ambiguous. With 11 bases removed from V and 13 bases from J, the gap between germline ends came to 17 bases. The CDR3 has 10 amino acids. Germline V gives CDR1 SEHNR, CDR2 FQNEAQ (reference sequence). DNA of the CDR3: TGTGCCGTAGCAGAAGAGAGTGATTTCTTT. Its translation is CAVAEESDFF.